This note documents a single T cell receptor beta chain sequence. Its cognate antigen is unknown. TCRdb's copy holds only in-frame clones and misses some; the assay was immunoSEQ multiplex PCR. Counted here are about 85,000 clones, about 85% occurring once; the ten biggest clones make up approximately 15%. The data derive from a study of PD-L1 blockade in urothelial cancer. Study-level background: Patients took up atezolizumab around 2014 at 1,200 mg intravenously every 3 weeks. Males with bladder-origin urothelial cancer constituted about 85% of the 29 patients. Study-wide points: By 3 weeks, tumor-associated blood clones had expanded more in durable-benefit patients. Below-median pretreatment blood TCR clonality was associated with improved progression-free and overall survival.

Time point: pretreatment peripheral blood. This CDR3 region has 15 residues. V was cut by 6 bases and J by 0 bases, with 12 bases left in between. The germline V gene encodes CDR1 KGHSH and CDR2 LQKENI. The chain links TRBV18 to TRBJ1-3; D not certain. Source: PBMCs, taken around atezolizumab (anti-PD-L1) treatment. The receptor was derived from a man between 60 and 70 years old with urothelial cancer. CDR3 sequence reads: CASSYALNSGNTIYF. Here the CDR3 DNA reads TGTGCCAGCTCCTACGCTCTGAACTCTGGAAACACCATATATTTT. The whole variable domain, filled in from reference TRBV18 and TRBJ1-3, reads NAGVMQNPRHLVRRRGQEARLRCSPMKGHSHVYWYRQLPEEGLKFMVYLQKENIIDESGMPKERFSAEFPKEGPSILRIQQVVRGDSAAYFCASSYALNSGNTIYFGEGSWLTVV.